These T cell receptor beta chains were read from a single sample in a study of cytomegalovirus exposure and HLA in healthy donors. Sequencing used immunoSEQ multiplex PCR; TCRdb keeps in-frame clones, though not all of them. The sample includes around 200,000 clones, 81% seen only once; the top ten take 3% to 4%. Sequenced sample: PBMCs. These receptor sequences come from a man in his forties or fifties in good health and CMV-seronegative. Both conserved end residues are part of each CDR3. D genes are given only for firm matches. Where a row states a size, it is once, few, many or the class of an expanded clone; other rows omit it.

J: TRBJ2-1
D: TRBD1
size: .
V: TRBV4-3
DNA: TGCGCCAGCAGCCAGACCGGGACAGGGTCCTACAATGAGCAGTTCTTC
CDR3: CASSQTGTGSYNEQFF

J: TRBJ2-5
D: .
size: .
V: TRBV2
DNA: TGTGCCAGCAGTGAAGACAGGGTCCCAGAGACCCAGTACTTC
CDR3: CASSEDRVPETQYF

J: TRBJ2-1
D: TRBD2
size: .
V: TRBV7-8
DNA: TGTGCCAGCAGCATTAGCGGGGGGGCGTTCGATGAGCAGTTCTTC
CDR3: CASSISGGAFDEQFF

J: TRBJ2-7
D: TRBD2
size: .
V: TRBV6-1
DNA: TGTGCCAGCAGTGAAGTCGCTAGCGGATTCTACGAGCAGTACTTC
CDR3: CASSEVASGFYEQYF

J: TRBJ2-3
D: .
size: .
V: TRBV5-1
DNA: TGCGCCAGCAGCTTCTGGGAGTGGGATACGCAGTATTTT
CDR3: CASSFWEWDTQYF

J: TRBJ1-2
D: .
size: .
V: TRBV19
DNA: TGTGCCAGTAGTTCAGACCGCCGGGACACCCATGGCTACACCTTC
CDR3: CASSSDRRDTHGYTF

J: TRBJ1-2
D: .
size: .
V: TRBV6-5
DNA: TGTGCCAGCAGCTACTCGATTTACCCAGTTAACTATGGCTACACCTTC
CDR3: CASSYSIYPVNYGYTF

J: TRBJ1-2
D: .
size: .
V: TRBV5-1
DNA: TGCGCCAGCAGCCAGGACAGCTTCTATGGCTACACCTTC
CDR3: CASSQDSFYGYTF

J: TRBJ2-3
D: TRBD2
size: .
V: TRBV4-3
DNA: TGCGCCAGCAGCACCCAACTAGCGGGGGCGGATACGCAGTATTTT
CDR3: CASSTQLAGADTQYF

J: TRBJ2-7
D: .
size: .
V: TRBV19
DNA: TGTGCCAGTAGTATAGTATTTCTCCGAGGGAGAAACGAGCAGTACTTC
CDR3: CASSIVFLRGRNEQYF

J: TRBJ2-7
D: TRBD1
size: .
V: TRBV29-1
DNA: TGCAGCGTTGAGGAGACAGGGAGTAGTTACGAGCAGTACTTC
CDR3: CSVEETGSSYEQYF

J: TRBJ1-1
D: .
size: .
V: TRBV29-1
DNA: TGCAGCGTTGAAGATCTTCGGGTCGGCAACACTGAAGCTTTCTTT
CDR3: CSVEDLRVGNTEAFF

J: TRBJ2-2
D: TRBD2
size: .
V: TRBV7-2
DNA: TGTGCCAGCAGCTTACCGGGGGGGCCGGGGACCGGGGAGCTGTTTTTT
CDR3: CASSLPGGPGTGELFF

J: TRBJ1-2
D: .
size: .
V: TRBV4-3
DNA: TGCGCCAGCAGCCACCCGGAGGGCTATGGCTACACCTTC
CDR3: CASSHPEGYGYTF

J: TRBJ1-2
D: .
size: .
V: TRBV14
DNA: TGTGCCAGCAGCCAGACAGATCACTATGGCTACACCTTC
CDR3: CASSQTDHYGYTF

J: TRBJ2-7
D: TRBD1
size: once
V: TRBV7-9
DNA: TGTGCCAGCAGCGCTAAGCCGGGACAGCCTAACTCCTACGAGCAGTACTTC
CDR3: CASSAKPGQPNSYEQYF

J: TRBJ2-7
D: .
size: .
V: TRBV7-9
DNA: TGTGCCAGCAGCTTAGGCGGGACAGCAAGGTTTAGGCAGTACTTC
CDR3: CASSLGGTARFRQYF

J: TRBJ1-6
D: .
size: .
V: TRBV19
DNA: TGTGCCAGTAGTATCGGAGCGGATTCACCCCTCCACTTT
CDR3: CASSIGADSPLHF

J: TRBJ1-5
D: .
size: many
V: TRBV7-8
DNA: TGTGCCAGCAGCCCCCGGGTTTCAAGCAATCAGCCCCAGCATTTT
CDR3: CASSPRVSSNQPQHF

J: TRBJ2-3
D: .
size: .
V: TRBV19
DNA: TGTGCCAGTAGAGGCCGCGGGGTCCCAGATACGCAGTATTTT
CDR3: CASRGRGVPDTQYF

J: TRBJ2-5
D: .
size: .
V: TRBV9
DNA: TGTGCCAGCAGCGCGGGGACATCGCAAGAGACCCAGTACTTC
CDR3: CASSAGTSQETQYF

J: TRBJ2-5
D: TRBD2
size: .
V: TRBV27
DNA: TGTGCCAGCAGTTTTACCCTCACTAGCGGGGGGCGATACCAAGAGACCCAGTACTTC
CDR3: CASSFTLTSGGRYQETQYF

J: TRBJ2-7
D: TRBD1
size: .
V: TRBV28
DNA: TGTGCCAGCAGCCGGACAGGGGCTTCCTACGAGCAGTACTTC
CDR3: CASSRTGASYEQYF

J: TRBJ1-4
D: .
size: .
V: TRBV5-6
DNA: TGTGCCAGCAGCTTGGAGGGGAATGAAAAACTGTTTTTT
CDR3: CASSLEGNEKLFF

J: TRBJ1-2
D: .
size: .
V: TRBV9
DNA: TGTGCCAGCACCCGATTAGGGGGGGAGGGGGGCTACACCTTC
CDR3: CASTRLGGEGGYTF

J: TRBJ2-2
D: TRBD2
size: .
V: TRBV5-1
DNA: TGCGCCAGCAGCCTCCGACGGGGGGGAGGCACCGGGGAGCTGTTTTTT
CDR3: CASSLRRGGGTGELFF

J: TRBJ1-1
D: TRBD1
size: .
V: TRBV7-9
DNA: TGTTCCAGCAGCCTCGGACAGGGGGCAAGAGCTTTCTTT
CDR3: CSSSLGQGARAFF

J: TRBJ1-2
D: TRBD1
size: .
V: TRBV7-2
DNA: TGTGCCAGCAGCTTTGGACAGGGGGCATATGGCTACACCTTC
CDR3: CASSFGQGAYGYTF

J: TRBJ1-2
D: TRBD1
size: .
V: TRBV20-1
DNA: TGCAGTGTCGCGACAGGGAATGGCTACACCTTC
CDR3: CSVATGNGYTF

J: TRBJ2-7
D: .
size: once
V: TRBV6-5
DNA: TGTGCCAGCAGTTACAGTAACAGCTACGAGCAGTACTTC
CDR3: CASSYSNSYEQYF

J: TRBJ2-7
D: TRBD1
size: .
V: TRBV5-1
DNA: TGCGCCAGCAGCTTTGGGACAGGGGGCGGCGAGCAGTACTTC
CDR3: CASSFGTGGGEQYF

J: TRBJ2-1
D: .
size: .
V: TRBV7-2
DNA: TGTGCCAGCAGCTTTGGGGGCCGAGCTAATGAGCAGTTCTTC
CDR3: CASSFGGRANEQFF

J: TRBJ1-1
D: .
size: .
V: TRBV7-2
DNA: TGTGCCAGCAGCGGGGGGGTGAACACTGAAGCTTTCTTT
CDR3: CASSGGVNTEAFF

J: TRBJ2-3
D: TRBD1
size: .
V: TRBV5-1
DNA: TGCGCCAGCAGCAATGGACAGGGACGGGGCACAGATACGCAGTATTTT
CDR3: CASSNGQGRGTDTQYF

J: TRBJ2-4
D: .
size: .
V: TRBV5-1
DNA: TGCGCTAGCAGCTTAAGCCCCGGGAACCAAGGTAACATTCAGTACTTC
CDR3: CASSLSPGNQGNIQYF